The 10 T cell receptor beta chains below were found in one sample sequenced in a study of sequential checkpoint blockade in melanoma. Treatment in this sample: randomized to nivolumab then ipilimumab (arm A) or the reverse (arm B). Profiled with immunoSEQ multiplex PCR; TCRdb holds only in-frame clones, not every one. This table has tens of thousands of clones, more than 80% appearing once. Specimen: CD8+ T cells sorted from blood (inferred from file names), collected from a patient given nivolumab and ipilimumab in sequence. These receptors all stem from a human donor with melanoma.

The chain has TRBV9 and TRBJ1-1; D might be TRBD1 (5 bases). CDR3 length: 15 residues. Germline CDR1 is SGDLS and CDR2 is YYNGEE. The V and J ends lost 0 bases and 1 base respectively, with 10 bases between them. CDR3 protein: CASSVVPGSNTEAFF. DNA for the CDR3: TGTGCCAGCAGCGTAGTCCCAGGGTCGAACACTGAAGCTTTCTTT.

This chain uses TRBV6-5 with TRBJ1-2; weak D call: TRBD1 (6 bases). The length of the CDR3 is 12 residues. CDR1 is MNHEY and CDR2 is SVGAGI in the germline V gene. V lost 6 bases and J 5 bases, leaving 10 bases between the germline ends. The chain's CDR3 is CASSQQGYGYTF. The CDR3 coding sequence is TGTGCCAGCAGCCAACAGGGTTATGGCTACACCTTC.

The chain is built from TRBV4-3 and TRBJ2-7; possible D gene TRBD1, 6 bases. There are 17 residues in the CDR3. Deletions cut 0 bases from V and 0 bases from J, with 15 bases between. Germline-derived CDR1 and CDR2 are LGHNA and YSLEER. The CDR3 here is CASSQESHGQFSYEQYF. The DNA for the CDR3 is TGCGCCAGCAGCCAAGAATCACACGGACAGTTCTCCTACGAGCAGTACTTC.

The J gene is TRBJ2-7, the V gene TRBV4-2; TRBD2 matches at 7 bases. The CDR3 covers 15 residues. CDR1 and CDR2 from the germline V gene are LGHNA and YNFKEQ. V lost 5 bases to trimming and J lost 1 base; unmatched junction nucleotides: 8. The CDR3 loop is CASSLAGPLSYEQYF. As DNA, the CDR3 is TGTGCCAGCAGCTTAGCGGGCCCGCTGTCCTACGAGCAGTACTTC.

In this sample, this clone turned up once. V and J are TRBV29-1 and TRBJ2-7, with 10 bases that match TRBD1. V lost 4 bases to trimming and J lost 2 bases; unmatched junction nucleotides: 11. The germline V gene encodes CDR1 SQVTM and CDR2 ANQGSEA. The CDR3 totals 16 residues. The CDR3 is CSVVWLDRGNTYEQYF. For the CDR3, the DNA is TGCAGCGTTGTCTGGCTGGACAGGGGGAACACCTACGAGCAGTACTTC.

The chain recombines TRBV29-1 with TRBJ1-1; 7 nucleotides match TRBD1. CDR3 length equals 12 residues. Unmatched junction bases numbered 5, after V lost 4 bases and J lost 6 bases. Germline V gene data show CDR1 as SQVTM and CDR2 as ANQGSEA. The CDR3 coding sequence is TGCAGCGTTGGGGCAGGGGGACCTGAAGCTTTCTTT. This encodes CSVGAGGPEAFF. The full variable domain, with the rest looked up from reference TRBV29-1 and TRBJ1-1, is SAVISQKPSRDICQRGTSLTIQCQVDSQVTMMFWYRQQPGQSLTLIATANQGSEATYESGFVIDKFPISRPNLTFSTLTVSNMSPEDSSIYLCSVGAGGPEAFFGQGTRLTVV.

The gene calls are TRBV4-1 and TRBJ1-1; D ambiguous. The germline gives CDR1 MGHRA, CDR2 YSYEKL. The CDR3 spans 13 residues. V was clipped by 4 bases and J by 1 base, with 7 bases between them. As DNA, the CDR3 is TGCGCCAGCAGCCTAGTGAAGAACACTGAAGCTTTCTTT. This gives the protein CASSLVKNTEAFF.

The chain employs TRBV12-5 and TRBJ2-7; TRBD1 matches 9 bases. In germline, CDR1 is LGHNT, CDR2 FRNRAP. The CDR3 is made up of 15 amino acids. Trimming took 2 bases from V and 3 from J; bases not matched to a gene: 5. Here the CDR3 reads CASGLPTGGNYEQYF. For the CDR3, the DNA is TGTGCTAGTGGTTTGCCGACAGGGGGGAACTACGAGCAGTACTTC. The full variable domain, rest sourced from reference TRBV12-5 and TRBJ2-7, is DARVTQTPRHKVTEMGQEVTMRCQPILGHNTVFWYRQTMMQGLELLAYFRNRAPLDDSGMPKDRFSAEMPDATLATLKIQPSEPRDSAVYFCASGLPTGGNYEQYFGPGTRLTVT.

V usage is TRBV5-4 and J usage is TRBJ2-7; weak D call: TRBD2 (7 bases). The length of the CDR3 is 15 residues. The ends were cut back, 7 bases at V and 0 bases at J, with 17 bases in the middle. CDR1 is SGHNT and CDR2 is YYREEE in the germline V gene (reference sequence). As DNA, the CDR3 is TGTGCCAGCGCCCCCAGGGGCGGGAGCTCCTACGAGCAGTACTTC. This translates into CASAPRGGSSYEQYF.

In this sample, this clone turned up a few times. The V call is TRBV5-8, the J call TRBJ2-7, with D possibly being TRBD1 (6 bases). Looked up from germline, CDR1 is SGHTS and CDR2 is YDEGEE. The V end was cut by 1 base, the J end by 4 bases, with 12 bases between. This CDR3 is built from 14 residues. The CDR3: CASSLRGNPYEQYF. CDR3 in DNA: TGTGCCAGCAGCTTGAGGGGGAATCCGTACGAGCAGTACTTC.